This note documents a single T cell receptor (beta chain) sequence. Its antigen is unidentified. TCRdb's table, derived via immunoSEQ multiplex PCR, lists solely in-frame clones and lacks some. Of 95,000 to 150,000 clones in the sample, 85% to 95% were seen once. The sample is drawn from a study of OX40 agonist ivuxolimab in advanced cancers. General observations from the study: With doses of 0.1-3.0 mg/kg, partial responders showed among the lowest clonal expansion.

With autoimmune disease history or systemic immunosuppression, patients were excluded. V was pared by 0 bases and J by 3 bases, with 15 bases between. The germline gives CDR1 SGHRS, CDR2 YFSETQ. The length of the CDR3 is 17 residues. Sample: CD4+ or CD8+ T cells sorted from blood, taken in a trial of the OX40 agonist ivuxolimab. This chain connects TRBV5-1 to TRBJ2-2; TRBD1 might be the D (5 bases). This receptor was taken from an adult with an advanced solid tumor such as melanoma, head and neck, liver or kidney cancer. The CDR3 DNA reads TGCGCCAGCAGCTTGGCCGACGGCAGGGCTGACACCGGGGAGCTGTTTTTT. This sequence encodes CASSLADGRADTGELFF.